Below, 29 T cell receptor beta chains from the same sample are listed, as sequenced in a study of memory CD8 T cells in hepatitis C reinfection. The sample's time point: pre-reinfection, 55 to 20 weeks before reinfection detection. The sorted cells went straight to TCR sequencing with no prior in vitro expansion. TCRdb's table, derived via immunoSEQ multiplex PCR, lists solely in-frame clones and lacks some. The data contain 45,000 to 55,000 clones, under 90% of them singletons. The material sequenced was naive CD8+ T cells sorted from blood. The receptors here all came from a man between 18 and 35 years old with hepatitis C virus infection.

The table lists this clone with a count of one. CDR3 DNA: TGTGCCAGCAGTTTAGGCACAGGGACAGATACGCAGTATTTT. Translating it yields CASSLGTGTDTQYF. The V call is TRBV27, the J call TRBJ2-3; a weak D match, TRBD1 (6 bases). V lost 2 bases to trimming and J lost 3 bases, with 9 bases between them. Germline assignment: CDR1 MNHEY and CDR2 SMNVEV (reference sequence). The CDR3 contains 14 residues.

The V call is TRBV9, the J call TRBJ1-3; TRBD1 is a possible D gene (5 bases). Trimming left V 0 bases short and J 7 bases short, with 14 bases between. The CDR3 is 15 residues long. Germline V CDR1 and CDR2: SGDLS, YYNGEE. CDR3 sequence reads: CASSVVSGGRNTIYF. The CDR3 DNA sequence: TGTGCCAGCAGCGTAGTATCGGGGGGTCGGAACACCATATATTTT.

V gene TRBV5-1 combines with J gene TRBJ1-1, with a weak D call TRBD1 (5 bases). Germline loops: CDR1 SGHRS, CDR2 YFSETQ. This CDR3 is built from 17 residues. V lost 0 bases to trimming and J lost 1 base, with 16 bases between them. The CDR3, as DNA: TGCGCCAGCAGCTTGGTTGGGGCGGACACCGGGAACACTGAAGCTTTCTTT. It encodes CASSLVGADTGNTEAFF.

This clone is a singleton in its sample. V usage is TRBV5-1 and J usage is TRBJ2-7; TRBD1 is a possible D gene (6 bases). The ends were cut back, 3 bases at V and 5 bases at J, with 18 bases in the middle. The CDR3 length is 15 residues. The germline CDR1 and CDR2 sequences are SGHRS and YFSETQ. The CDR3: CASSSNGQPGDEQYV. CDR3 nucleotide sequence: TGCGCCAGCAGCTCAAATGGACAGCCTGGGGACGAGCAGTACGTC.

The chain links TRBV6-5 to TRBJ2-5, with D maybe TRBD1 (6 bases). CDR1 MNHEY and CDR2 SVGAGI come from the germline V gene. The CDR3 has 13 amino acids. Trimming took 5 bases from V and 11 from J, leaving 18 bases between them. The DNA for the CDR3 is TGTGCCAGCAGTGCGGACAGCCTCGATGAGCAGTACTTC. It translates to CASSADSLDEQYF.

V is TRBV6-5 and J is TRBJ2-3; TRBD1 matches 7 bases. The CDR3 spans 14 residues. Germline V gene data show CDR1 as MNHEY and CDR2 as SVGAGI. J lost 3 bases, V lost 5 bases, and 5 bases had no gene match. The CDR3 nucleotides are TGTGCCAGCAGTACCTACAGGGGTACAGATACGCAGTATTTT. Protein: CASSTYRGTDTQYF.

The chain uses TRBV28 and TRBJ1-2; 12 bases align to TRBD1. CDR1 and CDR2 (germline): MDHEN, SYDVKM. The CDR3 runs to 14 residues. V lost 5 bases to trimming and J lost 7 bases; unmatched junction nucleotides: 5. The CDR3 nucleotides read TGTGCCAGCAGTGGGGACAGGGGGCTGTCTGGCTACACCTTC. Translated, it gives CASSGDRGLSGYTF.

The rearrangement joins TRBV10-2 to TRBJ2-1; D possibly corresponds to TRBD2 (6 bases). Germline-derived CDR1 and CDR2 are WSHSY and SAAADI. V lost 3 bases and J lost 7, with 13 bases in between. The CDR3 consists of 14 residues. The CDR3 is CASSDSGQPNEQFF. CDR3 coding DNA: TGCGCCAGCAGTGATAGCGGCCAACCGAATGAGCAGTTCTTC.

V usage is TRBV6-6 and J usage is TRBJ1-5; TRBD1 might be the D (6 bases). The CDR3 consists of 15 residues. V dropped 5 bases and J dropped 1 base, with 12 bases sitting between them. Germline CDR1 is MNHNY and CDR2 is SVGAGI (reference sequence). The CDR3 DNA is TGTGCCAGCAGTCCCGACAGGCCCAGCAATCAGCCCCAGCATTTT. Its protein product is CASSPDRPSNQPQHF.

V is TRBV6-5 and J is TRBJ2-2, with 10 bases identical to TRBD1. The J segment lost 3 bases and the V segment lost 6 bases, leaving 4 bases of the junction unmatched. Germline-derived CDR1 and CDR2 are MNHEY and SVGAGI. This CDR3 comprises 15 residues. For the CDR3, the DNA is TGTGCCAGCAGACCGGGACAGGGGTACACCGGGGAGCTGTTTTTT. Encoded protein: CASRPGQGYTGELFF.

This clone came up once. V gene TRBV19 combines with J gene TRBJ2-2; no definite D call. The V and J ends lost 8 bases and 6 bases respectively, with 10 bases between them. The length of the CDR3 is 12 residues. Germline V gives CDR1 LNHDA, CDR2 SQIVND (reference sequence). The CDR3 nucleotides are TGTGCCAGTCATCTAGGATCCGGGGAGCTGTTTTTT. Encoded protein: CASHLGSGELFF.

The chain joins TRBV6-5 to TRBJ2-1; 8 nucleotides agree with TRBD1. The J segment lost 9 bases and the V segment lost 4 bases, leaving 5 bases of the junction unmatched. The CDR3 contains 13 residues. Looked up from germline, CDR1 is MNHEY and CDR2 is SVGAGI. DNA for the CDR3: TGTGCCAGCAGTTTTGGACAGGGTGGTGAGCAGTTCTTC. It codes for CASSFGQGGEQFF.

The CDR3 region has the DNA TGTGCCAGCAGTTACTCAGGGAGAGGAAGTGAGCAGTTCTTC. As protein: CASSYSGRGSEQFF. The chain combines TRBV6-5 with TRBJ2-1, with TRBD2 as a possible D gene (5 bases). Trimming cost V 0 bases and J 9 bases, with 12 bases left between them. The CDR3 runs 14 residues. Germline V gene sequence: CDR1 MNHEY, CDR2 SVGAGI.

V usage is TRBV4-1 and J usage is TRBJ2-3; TRBD2 agrees at 13 bases. After removal of 5 bases from V and 6 bases from J, the junction contained 8 bases not matched to a gene. Looked up from germline, CDR1 is MGHRA and CDR2 is YSYEKL. The CDR3 consists of 16 residues. This chain's CDR3 is CASSDSGLAGVDTQYF. Here the CDR3 DNA reads TGCGCCAGCAGCGATTCCGGACTAGCGGGAGTGGATACGCAGTATTTT.

The CDR3 nucleotides are TGTGCCAGCAGCTTACCTTTGCGGGACAGGGGTGGAAACACCATATATTTT. Protein product: CASSLPLRDRGGNTIYF. The chain carries TRBV11-2 and TRBJ1-3; 10 bases align to TRBD1. The CDR3 contains 17 residues. J was trimmed by 3 bases and V by 2 bases; bases with no gene match: 7. Germline V gene lookup returns CDR1 SGHAT and CDR2 FQNNGV. Full variable domain (outside the CDR3, taken from reference TRBV11-2 and TRBJ1-3): EAGVAQSPRYKIIEKRQSVAFWCNPISGHATLYWYQQILGQGPKLLIQFQNNGVVDDSQLPKDRFSAERLKGVDSTLKIQPAKLEDSAVYLCASSLPLRDRGGNTIYFGEGSWLTVV.

The chain employs TRBV7-2 and TRBJ2-2; TRBD2 might be the D (7 bases). With 5 bases removed from V and 2 bases from J, the gap between germline ends came to 18 bases. The germline CDR1 and CDR2 sequences are SGHTA and FQGNSA. This CDR3 region has 17 residues. The CDR3 region is CASSLGGGGINTGELFF. CDR3 coding DNA: TGTGCCAGCAGCCTAGGGGGGGGAGGAATTAACACCGGGGAGCTGTTTTTT.

This chain connects TRBV6-6 to TRBJ1-1, with 7 bases lining up with TRBD1. The germline CDR1 and CDR2 sequences are MNHNY and SVGAGI (reference sequence). This CDR3 has 15 residues. V was pared by 6 bases and J by 2 bases, with 9 bases of the junction left unmatched. This CDR3 is CASRHIYRGNTEAFF. The CDR3, as DNA: TGTGCCAGCAGACATATCTACAGGGGAAACACTGAAGCTTTCTTT.

DNA of the CDR3: TGCGCCAGCAGTGAGGGGCGACAGGGCGAAGCTTTCTTT. It translates to CASSEGRQGEAFF. The V gene is TRBV10-2, the J gene TRBJ1-1; 7 bases fit TRBD1. Germline CDR1 WSHSY, CDR2 SAAADI. The CDR3 is 13 amino acids. Trimming took 2 bases from V and 8 from J; bases not matched to a gene: 5.

The chain uses TRBV11-2 and TRBJ2-1, with TRBD2 matching over 8 bases. This CDR3 is 16 amino acids long. CDR1 is SGHAT, CDR2 FQNNGV, per germline. V shed 1 base and J 1 base; nucleotides not matched to a gene: 3. As DNA, the CDR3 is TGTGCCAGCAGCTTAGTTGGCGGGGGGTCCTACAATGAGCAGTTCTTC. It yields the protein CASSLVGGGSYNEQFF.

This sequence joins TRBV27 and TRBJ1-2; 7 bases are shared with TRBD1. This CDR3 contains 15 residues. J gave up 3 bases and V 5 bases, and 9 bases lay outside the gene matches. The V gene's germline CDR1 is MNHEY and CDR2 SMNVEV (reference sequence). CDR3: CASSLGGKLDYGYTF. CDR3 bases: TGTGCCAGCAGTCTAGGGGGCAAATTGGACTATGGCTACACCTTC.

This chain joins TRBV9 and TRBJ2-5; D perhaps matches TRBD1 (5 bases). Trimming removed 3 bases at V and 2 bases at J, with 17 bases between. Per germline, CDR1 SGDLS and CDR2 YYNGEE. This CDR3 region has 16 residues. The CDR3, as DNA: TGTGCCAGCAGCGAGTCGGGCCTAGGGGCACAAGAGACCCAGTACTTC. Translation: CASSESGLGAQETQYF.

The V and J genes are TRBV7-2 and TRBJ1-2; 9 bases are a match to TRBD1. This CDR3 has 18 amino acids. Germline CDR1 reads SGHTA; CDR2 reads FQGNSA. The junction had 16 bases not matched to a gene; V was cut back by 5 bases and J by 3 bases. Written as DNA, the CDR3 is TGTGCCAGCAGCCCCTTATGGGACAGGGATGAAGAGGACTATGGCTACACCTTC. It yields the protein CASSPLWDRDEEDYGYTF.

This sequence joins TRBV27 and TRBJ2-7; the match to TRBD1 covers 7 bases. CDR1 and CDR2 from the germline V gene are MNHEY and SMNVEV (reference sequence). The CDR3 runs to 14 residues. V shed 6 bases, J shed 3 bases, and the junction held 8 bases outside the gene matches. CDR3 amino acids: CASRRTGQLYEQYF. In nucleotides, the CDR3 is TGTGCCAGCAGAAGGACAGGACAACTCTACGAGCAGTACTTC.

The V call is TRBV30, the J call TRBJ2-5; 9 nucleotides agree with TRBD1. The DNA end favors TRBJ2-7, so the J call may be wrong. The CDR3 loop spans 14 amino acids. Germline-derived CDR1 and CDR2 are GTSNPN and SVGIG (reference sequence). CDR3 bases: TGTGCCTGGAATACAGGGGGCGTCCTCTACGAGCAGTACTTC. Translation: CAWNTGGVLYEQYF.

The chain uses TRBV12-5 and TRBJ2-1, with D possibly matching TRBD2 (6 bases). Germline CDR1 LGHNT, CDR2 FRNRAP. The V end lost 7 bases, the J end lost 3 bases, and 16 bases lay between the germline ends. The CDR3 sequence is 15 residues long. The CDR3 is CASAVGGILYNEQFF. As DNA, the CDR3 is TGTGCTAGTGCGGTCGGCGGGATACTCTACAATGAGCAGTTCTTC.

The chain employs TRBV6-6 and TRBJ1-1; D not certain. Germline V gene lookup returns CDR1 MNHNY and CDR2 SVGAGI (reference sequence). V was clipped by 6 bases and J by 1 base, with 9 bases between them. This CDR3 has 13 residues. CDR3 loop: CASRLHPNTEAFF. The CDR3 DNA sequence: TGTGCCAGCAGACTACACCCGAACACTGAAGCTTTCTTT.

V and J are TRBV7-6 and TRBJ2-5; no clear D gene. The CDR3 runs 15 residues. Germline V CDR1 and CDR2: SGHVS, FNYEAQ. The V end lost 1 base, the J end lost 4 bases, and 13 bases lay between the germline ends. In nucleotides, the CDR3 is TGTGCCAGCAGCTTAGAGCTGTCGAACTCAGAGACCCAGTACTTC. Encoded protein: CASSLELSNSETQYF.

The chain combines TRBV18 with TRBJ2-3; D possibly corresponds to TRBD2 (6 bases). The CDR3 length is 19 residues. V was pared by 5 bases and J by 3 bases, with 27 bases between. In germline, CDR1 is KGHSH, CDR2 LQKENI. CDR3 nucleotides: TGTGCCAGCTCAGCATCTCCCCCCCGATCTAGCGAGAGGACAGATACGCAGTATTTT. Translation: CASSASPPRSSERTDTQYF.

This rearrangement joins TRBV7-9 to TRBJ2-1, with 12 bases that match TRBD2. Germline V CDR1 and CDR2: SEHNR, FQNEAQ (reference sequence). This CDR3 spans 16 amino acids. V shed 5 bases, J shed 9 bases, and the junction held 11 bases outside the gene matches. The DNA of the CDR3 is TGTGCCAGCAGCCCCGGGACTAGCGGGTACTTGGTTGAGCAGTTCTTC. It encodes CASSPGTSGYLVEQFF.